This T cell receptor beta chain was observed in a study of identical twins. The donors were all healthy and Caucasian. Trimming left V 3 bases short and J 3 bases short, with 11 bases between. Germline loops: CDR1 MDHEN, CDR2 SYDVKM. The length of the CDR3 is 14 residues. TCRdb re-derived calls from the 5' RACE reads in MiXCR, one entry per CDR3 protein. This table has about 890,000 distinct CDR3 sequences, about 12% appearing once. This clonotype occurred many times. Separately, the same data were catalogued under a study of yellow fever vaccine responses in identical twins.

This sequence was found in a woman under 30 in good health. The chain is built from TRBV28 and TRBJ1-1; possible D gene TRBD1, 6 bases. Material for sequencing was PBMCs. The DNA for the CDR3 is TGTGCCAGCAGTTTGGTAGGGGGAGACACTGAAGCTTTCTTT. Residues: CASSLVGGDTEAFF.